This entry is about one TCR beta chain. The sample comes from a study of T cell responses to AZD1222 COVID-19 vaccine. Study context: Some second doses came at about 4 weeks and others at about 12 weeks; these were pooled.

In germline, CDR1 is SGHAT, CDR2 FQNNGV. V was clipped by 3 bases and J by 2 bases, with 11 bases between them. The CDR3 is 15 amino acids. Clones were sequenced by immunoSEQ multiplex PCR, and TCRdb holds only the in-frame ones, with some missing. The sample has around 160,000 clones, about 93% seen once. The material was peripheral blood, obtained on day 0 of AZD1222 vaccination. The source of this sequence is an adult in good health. The rearrangement uses TRBV11-2 and TRBJ1-3; D is unclear. The CDR3: CASSFLERAGNTIYF. DNA for the CDR3: TGTGCCAGCAGCTTCCTGGAGAGGGCTGGAAACACCATATATTTT.